This passage covers 9 T cell receptor beta chains from one sample sequenced in a study of blood T cell repertoires in COVID-19 (dated by TCRdb to between 2020 and 2021). Libraries were built with the immunoSEQ multiplex PCR assay. TCRdb obtained this table from immuneACCESS and retained in-frame rearrangements with V and J assigned. These tables miss some clones; where compared with another copy, unresolved V genes account for less than half of the shortfall, and the remainder is unexplained. This sample is represented by some 300,000 clones; around 88% of them were singletons. The biggest ten clones account for just under 7% of the sample. Material for sequencing was peripheral blood. All receptors derive from a young woman who had recovered from COVID-19.

In DNA form, the CDR3 reads TGTGCCAGTAGCTTCGGACAGGGGATTACTGAAGCTTTCTTT. Protein sequence: CASSFGQGITEAFF. The rearrangement joins TRBV19 to TRBJ1-1; TRBD1 matches 9 bases. Germline V CDR1 and CDR2: LNHDA, SQIVND (reference sequence). This CDR3 is built from 14 residues. V was clipped by 6 bases and J by 5 bases; unmatched bases: 7.

CDR3 protein: CASSLAGQGLEAFF. CDR3 sequence (DNA): TGCGCCAGCAGCTTGGCGGGACAGGGGCTGGAAGCTTTCTTT. The chain combines TRBV5-1 with TRBJ1-1, with TRBD1 matching over 10 bases. Germline V gene data show CDR1 as SGHRS and CDR2 as YFSETQ. The V gene end was trimmed by 0 bases and the J gene end by 8 bases; junction bases not matched to a gene: 4. The CDR3 has 14 amino acids.

V and J are TRBV5-4 and TRBJ2-5; D unclear. The CDR3 totals 13 residues. Trimming removed 5 bases from V and 2 bases from J, with 10 bases in between. Germline CDR1 SGHNT, CDR2 YYREEE (reference sequence). The DNA of the CDR3 is TGTGCCAGCAGTCTGCAGGCACAAGAGACCCAGTACTTC. Protein: CASSLQAQETQYF.

V gene TRBV11-2 combines with J gene TRBJ2-3, with a possible D match to TRBD1 (6 bases). The V end lost 1 base, the J end lost 14 bases, and 16 bases lay between the germline ends. This CDR3 contains 13 residues. Germline loops: CDR1 SGHAT, CDR2 FQNNGV. The chain's CDR3 is CASSLGLADSWYF. Written as DNA, the CDR3 is TGTGCCAGCAGCTTAGGGCTGGCGGACAGCTGGTATTTT.

The chain combines TRBV27 with TRBJ2-3, with TRBD2 as a possible D gene (5 bases). With 6 bases removed from V and 3 bases from J, the gap between germline ends came to 7 bases. The germline V gene encodes CDR1 MNHEY and CDR2 SMNVEV (reference sequence). CDR3 length: 12 residues. CDR3 DNA: TGTGCCAGCAGCTCGGGAACAGATACGCAGTATTTT. Its translation: CASSSGTDTQYF.

As DNA, the CDR3 is TGTGCCAGCTCACCTAGGGACAGGGTCTATAATTCACCCCTCCACTTT. Its translation is CASSPRDRVYNSPLHF. J is TRBJ1-6 and V is TRBV18, with TRBD1 matching over 9 bases. Germline V gene sequence: CDR1 KGHSH, CDR2 LQKENI. The CDR3 extends over 16 amino acids. With V trimmed by 3 bases and J by 3 bases, 3 bases remained unmatched.

The V and J genes are TRBV4-1 and TRBJ1-1, with 8 positions matching TRBD1. V was clipped by 6 bases and J by 11 bases; unmatched bases: 5. The CDR3 is 11 amino acids. CDR1 is MGHRA and CDR2 is YSYEKL in the germline V gene. This chain's CDR3 is CASSATGGAFF. The CDR3 region has the DNA TGCGCCAGCAGTGCAACAGGGGGGGCTTTCTTT.

J is TRBJ2-5 and V is TRBV7-2, with 7 positions matching TRBD2. The germline CDR1 and CDR2 sequences are SGHTA and FQGNSA. The length of the CDR3 is 15 residues. V dropped 2 bases and J dropped 4; count of bases not matched to a gene: 7. CDR3 DNA: TGTGCCAGCAGCTTAAAAATGGGGGGGGGAGAGACCCAGTACTTC. Its translation is CASSLKMGGGETQYF. The whole variable domain, filled in from reference TRBV7-2 and TRBJ2-5, reads GAGVSQSPSNKVTEKGKDVELRCDPISGHTALYWYRQSLGQGLEFLIYFQGNSAPDKSGLPSDRFSAERTGGSVSTLTIQRTQQEDSAVYLCASSLKMGGGETQYFGPGTRLLVL.

The V gene is TRBV27, the J gene TRBJ1-2, with D possibly matching TRBD1 (6 bases). The CDR3 runs to 14 residues. Trimming pared 6 bases from V and 8 bases from J, leaving 19 bases between. The germline V gene encodes CDR1 MNHEY and CDR2 SMNVEV (reference sequence). CDR3 amino acids: CASSGTFRGSGYTF. The CDR3 bases are TGTGCCAGCAGCGGAACTTTCAGGGGTTCAGGCTACACCTTC.